The rows below give T cell receptor beta chains drawn from one sample of a study of identical twins. TCRdb itself ran the 5' RACE reads through MiXCR, one entry per CDR3 protein. The table lists around 1.7 million distinct CDR3 sequences, less than 40% of them singletons. Sequenced material: cord blood. These receptors came from a newborn girl in good health. CDR3s include the opening cysteine and the closing phenylalanine or tryptophan.

CDR3aa: CASSLGGTASYEQYF
v_gene: TRBV28
j_gene: TRBJ2-7

CDR3aa: CASSSLVAFSHNEQFF
v_gene: TRBV5-1
j_gene: TRBJ2-1

CDR3aa: CSASGTGGSNSPLHF
v_gene: TRBV20-1
j_gene: TRBJ1-6

CDR3aa: CASSRTGTGYYEQYF
v_gene: TRBV27
j_gene: -

CDR3aa: CAISESPVYGYTF
v_gene: TRBV10-3
j_gene: TRBJ1-2

CDR3aa: CSAETGASSYNSPLHF
v_gene: TRBV20-1
j_gene: TRBJ1-6

CDR3aa: CASSQRQGDRRAFF
v_gene: TRBV3-1
j_gene: TRBJ1-1

CDR3aa: CASSERGAATNEKLFF
v_gene: TRBV6-1
j_gene: TRBJ1-4

CDR3aa: CASSKISGPYEQYF
v_gene: TRBV7-2
j_gene: TRBJ2-7

CDR3aa: CASSKEGVSGNTIYF
v_gene: TRBV2
j_gene: TRBJ1-3

CDR3aa: CASSPSGAYNEQFF
v_gene: TRBV7-2
j_gene: TRBJ2-1

CDR3aa: CASSRRGDSGNTIYF
v_gene: TRBV7-8
j_gene: TRBJ1-3

CDR3aa: CASSSGTGGYQPQHF
v_gene: TRBV7-2
j_gene: TRBJ1-5

CDR3aa: CASSPLDWTDTQYF
v_gene: TRBV3-1
j_gene: TRBJ2-3

CDR3aa: CASTLGQGPTPLHF
v_gene: TRBV28
j_gene: TRBJ1-6

CDR3aa: CSARPRTGSSYEQYF
v_gene: TRBV20-1
j_gene: TRBJ2-7

CDR3aa: CAISEIPTVAKNIQYF
v_gene: TRBV10-3
j_gene: TRBJ2-4

CDR3aa: CASSQRDGGRAVRNEQFF
v_gene: TRBV4-2
j_gene: TRBJ2-1

CDR3aa: CSARGQGWRNSPLHF
v_gene: TRBV20-1
j_gene: TRBJ1-6

CDR3aa: CASSHRQSPQPQHF
v_gene: TRBV3-1
j_gene: TRBJ1-5

CDR3aa: CASSLAGYSGSYEQYF
v_gene: TRBV12-3/TRBV12-4
j_gene: TRBJ2-7

CDR3aa: CASSQGMRTSGYNEQFF
v_gene: TRBV4-1
j_gene: TRBJ2-1

CDR3aa: CASSDSAGYGYTF
v_gene: TRBV6-4
j_gene: TRBJ1-2

CDR3aa: CASSSPGLAGETQYF
v_gene: TRBV7-7
j_gene: TRBJ2-5

CDR3aa: CASSASDYSRYEQYF
v_gene: TRBV28
j_gene: TRBJ2-7

CDR3aa: CASSRSGTYEQYF
v_gene: TRBV11-1
j_gene: TRBJ2-7

CDR3aa: CASSSDGHSYNEQFF
v_gene: TRBV5-1
j_gene: TRBJ2-1

CDR3aa: CASTLLSQAQETQYF
v_gene: TRBV2
j_gene: TRBJ2-5